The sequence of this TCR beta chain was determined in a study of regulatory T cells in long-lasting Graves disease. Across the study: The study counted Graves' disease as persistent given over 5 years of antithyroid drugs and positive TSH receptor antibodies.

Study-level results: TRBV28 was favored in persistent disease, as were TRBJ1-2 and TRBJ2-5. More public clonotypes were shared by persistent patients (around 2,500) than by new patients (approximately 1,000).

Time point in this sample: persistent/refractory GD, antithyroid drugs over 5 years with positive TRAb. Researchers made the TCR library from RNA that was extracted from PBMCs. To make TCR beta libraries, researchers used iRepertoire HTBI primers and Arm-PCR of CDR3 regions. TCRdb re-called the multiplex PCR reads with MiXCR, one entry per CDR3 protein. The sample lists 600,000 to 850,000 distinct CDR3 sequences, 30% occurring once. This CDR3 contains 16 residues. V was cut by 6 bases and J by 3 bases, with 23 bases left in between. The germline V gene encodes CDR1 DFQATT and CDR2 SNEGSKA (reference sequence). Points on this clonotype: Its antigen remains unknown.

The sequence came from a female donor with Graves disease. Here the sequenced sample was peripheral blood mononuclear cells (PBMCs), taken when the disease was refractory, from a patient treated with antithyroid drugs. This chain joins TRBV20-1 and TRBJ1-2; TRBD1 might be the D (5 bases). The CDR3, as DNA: TGCAGTGCGGTAGCCCGGACGGGGGAGAAGGACTATGGCTACACCTTC. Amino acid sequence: CSAVARTGEKDYGYTF.